These 5 T cell receptor beta chains were all obtained from the same sample, sequenced in a study of pediatric ulcerative colitis. TCRdb's copy holds only in-frame clones and misses some; the assay was immunoSEQ multiplex PCR. The top ten clones hold 0.9% to 1% of a sample with 12,000 to 15,000 clones, about nine tenths of them seen once. Sequenced sample: blood. The receptors come from a boy between 10 and 17 years old with moderate ulcerative colitis.

The chain uses TRBV15 and TRBJ2-3; TRBD2 matches at 15 bases. V lost 0 bases to trimming and J lost 3 bases; unmatched junction nucleotides: 13. Germline CDR1 and CDR2: LNHNV and YYDKDF (reference sequence). The CDR3 consists of 21 residues. CDR3: CATSRDRGLAGGPYSTDTQYF. The CDR3 DNA is TGTGCCACCAGCAGAGATCGAGGACTAGCGGGAGGGCCCTATTCGACAGATACGCAGTATTTT.

The rearrangement joins TRBV19 to TRBJ1-5; the D gene is possibly TRBD1 (5 bases). CDR1 and CDR2 (germline): LNHDA, SQIVND (reference sequence). Between the trimmed V and J ends, which lost 4 bases and 2 bases, there was a span of 12 bases. This CDR3 is 15 amino acids long. The CDR3 reads CASSTNLGGNQPQHF. The CDR3 region has the DNA TGTGCCAGTAGTACAAACCTGGGGGGCAATCAGCCCCAGCATTTT.

This rearrangement joins TRBV4-1 to TRBJ2-7; tentatively, D is TRBD2 (6 bases). V was pared by 1 base and J by 2 bases, with 18 bases between. Germline V gene lookup returns CDR1 MGHRA and CDR2 YSYEKL. This CDR3 contains 17 residues. CDR3 sequence reads: CASSQAPIGGSPYEQYF. CDR3 nucleotides: TGCGCCAGCAGCCAAGCCCCAATAGGAGGGAGCCCCTACGAGCAGTACTTC.

V is TRBV5-6 and J is TRBJ1-1; D not resolved. The germline gives CDR1 SGHDT, CDR2 YYEEEE. The V and J ends lost 2 bases and 6 bases respectively, with 14 bases between them. This CDR3 comprises 14 residues. The CDR3 sequence: CASSFGSFVPEAFF. The CDR3 DNA is TGTGCCAGCAGCTTTGGCAGCTTTGTGCCTGAAGCTTTCTTT.

This chain uses TRBV4-2 with TRBJ2-7; 7 positions match TRBD1. Germline V gene data show CDR1 as LGHNA and CDR2 as YNFKEQ. The CDR3 is 16 residues long. Trimming removed 0 bases from V and 3 bases from J; junction bases left unmatched: 8. For the CDR3, the DNA is TGTGCCAGCAGCCAAGATTTGCAGGGGGATCTCTACGAGCAGTACTTC. This codes for CASSQDLQGDLYEQYF.